This TCR beta chain is drawn from a study of blood T cell repertoires in COVID-19. Study overall: The study drew acute and convalescent COVID-19 samples from the United States, Italy and Spain. T cells, B-cell-depleted T cells, or PBMCs provided the cDNA or gDNA that served as material.

Authors' methods: Nucleated cell number was recorded as an estimate derived from reference gene primer amplification. Clones were sequenced by immunoSEQ multiplex PCR, and TCRdb holds only the in-frame ones, with some missing. V and J calls and clone size are as listed in that table; D and trimming were resolved from the DNA. The table records roughly 45,000 clones, roughly 80% of them present only once. CDR3 length: 14 residues. Between the trimmed V and J ends, which lost 5 bases and 0 bases, there was a span of 11 bases. Germline V CDR1 and CDR2: MDHEN, SYDVKM. The receptor was derived from a man over 45 with active COVID-19. The genes are TRBV28 and TRBJ2-7; D unclear. Sequencing was carried out using peripheral blood. In nucleotides, the CDR3 is TGTGCCAGCAGTCGACACCCTCTCTCCTACGAGCAGTACTTC. This codes for CASSRHPLSYEQYF.